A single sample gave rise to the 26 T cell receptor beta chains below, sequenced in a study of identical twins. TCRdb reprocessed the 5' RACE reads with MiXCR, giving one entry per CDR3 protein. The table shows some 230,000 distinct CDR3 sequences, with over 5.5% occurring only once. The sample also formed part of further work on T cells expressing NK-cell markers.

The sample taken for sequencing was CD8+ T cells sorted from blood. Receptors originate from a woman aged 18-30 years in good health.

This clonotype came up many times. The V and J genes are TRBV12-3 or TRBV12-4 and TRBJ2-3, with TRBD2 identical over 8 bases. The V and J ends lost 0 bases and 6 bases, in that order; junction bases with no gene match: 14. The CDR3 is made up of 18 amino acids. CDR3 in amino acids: CASSLARASGPAGDTQYF. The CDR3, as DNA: TGTGCCAGCAGTTTAGCGCGGGCTAGCGGGCCCGCAGGGGATACGCAGTATTTT.

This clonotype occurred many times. The CDR3 sequence is CASSLAGGSNQPQHF. DNA of the CDR3: TGTGCCAGCAGTTTAGCAGGGGGTAGCAATCAGCCCCAGCATTTT. This chain uses TRBV27 with TRBJ1-5; 7 bases align to TRBD1. The CDR3 totals 15 residues. V was pared by 2 bases and J by 0 bases, with 1 base of the junction left unmatched. Germline CDR1 MNHEY, CDR2 SMNVEV (reference sequence).

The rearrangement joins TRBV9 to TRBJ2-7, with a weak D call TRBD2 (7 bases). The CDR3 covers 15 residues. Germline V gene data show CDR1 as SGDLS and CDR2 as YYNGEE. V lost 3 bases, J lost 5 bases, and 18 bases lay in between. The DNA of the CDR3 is TGTGCCAGCAGCGGGGGGGGCCACGGTTCCAACGAGCAGTACTTC. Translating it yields CASSGGGHGSNEQYF.

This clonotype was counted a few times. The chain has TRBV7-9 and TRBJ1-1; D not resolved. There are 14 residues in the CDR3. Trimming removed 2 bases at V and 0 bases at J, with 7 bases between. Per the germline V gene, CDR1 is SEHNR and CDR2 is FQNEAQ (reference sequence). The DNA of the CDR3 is TGTGCCAGCAGCTTATACAACATGAACACTGAAGCTTTCTTT. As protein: CASSLYNMNTEAFF.

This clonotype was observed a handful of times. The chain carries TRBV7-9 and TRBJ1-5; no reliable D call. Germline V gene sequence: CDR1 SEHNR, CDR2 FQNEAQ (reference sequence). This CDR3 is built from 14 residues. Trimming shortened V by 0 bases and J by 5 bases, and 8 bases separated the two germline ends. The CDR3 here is CASSLASLDQPQHF. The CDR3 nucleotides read TGTGCCAGCAGCTTAGCCTCCCTCGATCAGCCCCAGCATTTT.

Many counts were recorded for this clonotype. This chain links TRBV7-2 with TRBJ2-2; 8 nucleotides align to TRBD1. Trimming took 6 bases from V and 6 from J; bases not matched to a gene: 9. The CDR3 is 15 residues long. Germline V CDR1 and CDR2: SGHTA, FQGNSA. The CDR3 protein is CASRGQVEFSGELFF. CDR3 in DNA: TGTGCCAGCAGGGGACAGGTGGAATTTTCCGGGGAGCTGTTTTTT.

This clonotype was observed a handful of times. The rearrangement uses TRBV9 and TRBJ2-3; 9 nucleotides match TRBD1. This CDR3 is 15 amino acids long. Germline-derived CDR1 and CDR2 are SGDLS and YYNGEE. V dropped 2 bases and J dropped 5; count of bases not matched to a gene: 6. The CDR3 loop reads CASSVTGGAIDTQYF. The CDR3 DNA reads TGTGCCAGCAGCGTTACAGGGGGCGCGATAGATACGCAGTATTTT.

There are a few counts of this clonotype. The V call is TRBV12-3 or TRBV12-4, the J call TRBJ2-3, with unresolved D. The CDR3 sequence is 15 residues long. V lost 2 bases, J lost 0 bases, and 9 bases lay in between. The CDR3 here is CASSLRLVSTDTQYF. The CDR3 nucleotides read TGTGCCAGCAGTTTAAGGCTAGTAAGCACAGATACGCAGTATTTT.

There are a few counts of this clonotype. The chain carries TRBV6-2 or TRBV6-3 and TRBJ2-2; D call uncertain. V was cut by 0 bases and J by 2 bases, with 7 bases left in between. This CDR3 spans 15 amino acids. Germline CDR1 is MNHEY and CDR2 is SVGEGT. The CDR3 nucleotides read TGTGCCAGCAGTTACTCGACTCTAAACACCGGGGAGCTGTTTTTT. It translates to CASSYSTLNTGELFF.

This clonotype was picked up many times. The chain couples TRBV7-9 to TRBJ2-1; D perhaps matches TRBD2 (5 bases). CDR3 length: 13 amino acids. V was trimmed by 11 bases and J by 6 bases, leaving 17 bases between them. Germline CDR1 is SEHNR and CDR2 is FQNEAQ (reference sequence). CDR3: CAAEAPRFNEQFF. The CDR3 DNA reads TGTGCCGCGGAGGCACCTCGTTTCAATGAGCAGTTCTTC.

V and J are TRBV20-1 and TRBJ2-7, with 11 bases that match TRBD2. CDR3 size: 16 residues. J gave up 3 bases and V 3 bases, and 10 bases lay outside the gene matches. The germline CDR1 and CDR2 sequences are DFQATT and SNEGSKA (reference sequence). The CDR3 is CSASWGGTSGNYEQYF. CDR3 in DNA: TGCAGTGCTAGTTGGGGGGGGACTAGCGGAAACTACGAGCAGTACTTC.

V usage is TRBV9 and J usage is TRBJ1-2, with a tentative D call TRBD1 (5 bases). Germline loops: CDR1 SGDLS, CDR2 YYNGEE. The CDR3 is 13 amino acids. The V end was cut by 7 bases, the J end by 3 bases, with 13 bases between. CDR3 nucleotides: TGTGCCAGCGGGGGGGGGAGATACTATGGCTACACCTTC. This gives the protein CASGGGRYYGYTF.

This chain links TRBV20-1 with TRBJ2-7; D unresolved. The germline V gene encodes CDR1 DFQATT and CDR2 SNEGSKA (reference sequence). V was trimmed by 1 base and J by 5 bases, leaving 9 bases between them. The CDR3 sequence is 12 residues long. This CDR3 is CSARGALNEQYF. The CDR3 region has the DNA TGCAGTGCTAGAGGGGCCTTAAACGAGCAGTACTTC.

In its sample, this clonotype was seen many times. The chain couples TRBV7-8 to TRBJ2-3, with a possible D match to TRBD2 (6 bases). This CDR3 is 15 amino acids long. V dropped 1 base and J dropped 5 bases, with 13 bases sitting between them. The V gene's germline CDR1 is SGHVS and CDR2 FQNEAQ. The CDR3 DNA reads TGTGCCAGCAGCTTAGAGCCTAGCGTGGGAGATACGCAGTATTTT. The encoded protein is CASSLEPSVGDTQYF.

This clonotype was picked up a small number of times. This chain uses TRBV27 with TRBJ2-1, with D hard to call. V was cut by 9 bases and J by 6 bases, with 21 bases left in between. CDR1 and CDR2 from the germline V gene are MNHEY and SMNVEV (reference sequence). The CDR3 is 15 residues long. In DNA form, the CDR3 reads TGTGCCAGTGGAGCCGAGCTGGGTAGTCCCAATGAGCAGTTCTTC. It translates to CASGAELGSPNEQFF.

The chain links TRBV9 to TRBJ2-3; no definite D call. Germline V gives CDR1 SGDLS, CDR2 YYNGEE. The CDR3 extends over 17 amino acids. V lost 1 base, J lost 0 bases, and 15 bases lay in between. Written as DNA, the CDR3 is TGTGCCAGCAGCGTATCGAAGTCCTCTACTAGCACAGATACGCAGTATTTT. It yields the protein CASSVSKSSTSTDTQYF.

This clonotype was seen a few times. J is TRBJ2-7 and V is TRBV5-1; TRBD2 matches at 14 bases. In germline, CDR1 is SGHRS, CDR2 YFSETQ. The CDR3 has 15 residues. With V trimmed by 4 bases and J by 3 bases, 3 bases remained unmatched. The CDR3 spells CASSTGLAGGYEQYF. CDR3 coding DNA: TGCGCCAGCAGCACTGGACTAGCGGGAGGCTACGAGCAGTACTTC.

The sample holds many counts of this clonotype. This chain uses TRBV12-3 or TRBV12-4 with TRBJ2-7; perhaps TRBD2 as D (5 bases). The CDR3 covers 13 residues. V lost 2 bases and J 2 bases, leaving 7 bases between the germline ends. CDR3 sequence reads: CASSLSGTYEQYF. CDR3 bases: TGTGCCAGCAGTTTATCCGGGACCTACGAGCAGTACTTC.

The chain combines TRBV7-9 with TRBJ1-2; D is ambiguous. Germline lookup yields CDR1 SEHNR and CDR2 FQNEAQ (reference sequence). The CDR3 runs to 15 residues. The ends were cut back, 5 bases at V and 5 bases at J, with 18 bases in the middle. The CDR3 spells CASSPLGGETYGYTF. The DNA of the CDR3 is TGTGCCAGCAGCCCCCTGGGCGGGGAGACTTATGGCTACACCTTC. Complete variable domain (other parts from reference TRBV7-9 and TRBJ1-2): DTGVSQNPRHKITKRGQNVTFRCDPISEHNRLYWYRQTLGQGPEFLTYFQNEAQLEKSRLLSDRFSAERPKGSFSTLEIQRTEQGDSAMYLCASSPLGGETYGYTFGSGTRLTVV.

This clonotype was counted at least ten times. For the CDR3, the DNA is TGCGCCAGCAGCCATTCCAGCACAGATACGCAGTATTTT. This encodes CASSHSSTDTQYF. The J gene is TRBJ2-3, the V gene TRBV4-1; no firm D call. Trimming cost V 3 bases and J 0 bases, with 4 bases left between them. The CDR3 contains 13 residues. Germline lookup yields CDR1 MGHRA and CDR2 YSYEKL.

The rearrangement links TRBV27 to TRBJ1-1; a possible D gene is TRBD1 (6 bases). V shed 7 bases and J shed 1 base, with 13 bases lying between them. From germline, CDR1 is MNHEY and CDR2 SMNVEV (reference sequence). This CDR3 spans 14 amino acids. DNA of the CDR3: TGTGCCAGCATCCCGGACAGCCCGAACACTGAAGCTTTCTTT. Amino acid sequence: CASIPDSPNTEAFF.

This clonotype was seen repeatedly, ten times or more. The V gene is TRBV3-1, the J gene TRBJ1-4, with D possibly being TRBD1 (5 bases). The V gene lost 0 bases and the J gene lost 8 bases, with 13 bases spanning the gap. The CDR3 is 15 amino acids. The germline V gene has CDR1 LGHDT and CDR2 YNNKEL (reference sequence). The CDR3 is CASSQDGSGSEKLFF. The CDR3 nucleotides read TGTGCCAGCAGCCAAGACGGATCAGGGTCAGAAAAACTGTTTTTT.

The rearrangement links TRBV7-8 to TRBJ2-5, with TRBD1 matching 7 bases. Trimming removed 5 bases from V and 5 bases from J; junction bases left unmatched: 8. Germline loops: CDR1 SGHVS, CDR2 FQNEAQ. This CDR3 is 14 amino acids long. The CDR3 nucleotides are TGTGCCAGCAGCAGGCGACAGGGAAGGGAGACCCAGTACTTC. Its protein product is CASSRRQGRETQYF. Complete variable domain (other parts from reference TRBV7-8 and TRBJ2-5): GAGVSQSPRYKVAKRGQDVALRCDPISGHVSLFWYQQALGQGPEFLTYFQNEAQLDKSGLPSDRFFAERPEGSVSTLKIQRTQQEDSAVYLCASSRRQGRETQYFGPGTRLLVL.

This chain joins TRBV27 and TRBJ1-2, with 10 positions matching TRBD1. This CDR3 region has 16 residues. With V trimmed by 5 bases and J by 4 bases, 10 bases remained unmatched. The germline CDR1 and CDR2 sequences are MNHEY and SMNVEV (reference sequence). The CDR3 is CASSTLTGGGGYGYTF. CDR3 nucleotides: TGTGCCAGCAGTACCCTGACAGGGGGCGGAGGCTATGGCTACACCTTC.

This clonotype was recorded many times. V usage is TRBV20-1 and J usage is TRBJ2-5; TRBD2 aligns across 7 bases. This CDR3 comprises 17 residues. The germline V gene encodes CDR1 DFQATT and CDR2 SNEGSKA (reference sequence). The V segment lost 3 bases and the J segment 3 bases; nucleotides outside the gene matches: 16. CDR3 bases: TGCAGTGCTAGTACATCCCGAGGGAGGGAGGACGAAGAGACCCAGTACTTC. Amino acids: CSASTSRGREDEETQYF.

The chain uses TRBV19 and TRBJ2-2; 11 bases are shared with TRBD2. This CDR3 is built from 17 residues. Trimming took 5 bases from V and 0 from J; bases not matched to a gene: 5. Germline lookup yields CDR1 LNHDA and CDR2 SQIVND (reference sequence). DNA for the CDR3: TGTGCCAGTAGTGGCGGACTAGCGGGCACGAACACCGGGGAGCTGTTTTTT. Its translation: CASSGGLAGTNTGELFF.